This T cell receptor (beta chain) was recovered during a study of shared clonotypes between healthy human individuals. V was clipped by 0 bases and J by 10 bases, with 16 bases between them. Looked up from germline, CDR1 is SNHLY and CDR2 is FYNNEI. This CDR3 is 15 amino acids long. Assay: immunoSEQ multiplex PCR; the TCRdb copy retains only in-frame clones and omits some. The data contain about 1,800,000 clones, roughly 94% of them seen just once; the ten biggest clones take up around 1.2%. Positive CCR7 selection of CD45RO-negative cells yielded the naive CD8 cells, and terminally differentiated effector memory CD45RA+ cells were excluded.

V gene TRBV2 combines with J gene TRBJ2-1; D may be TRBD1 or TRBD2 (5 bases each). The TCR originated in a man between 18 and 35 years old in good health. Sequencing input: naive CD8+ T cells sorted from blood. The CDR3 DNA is TGTGCCAGCAGTGAAGCCTTGGGACGGCAGTTGGAGCAGTTCTTC. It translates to CASSEALGRQLEQFF.